Sequencing of this TCR beta chain was carried out in a study of T cell responses to AZD1222 COVID-19 vaccine. Study conclusions and caveats: The donors showed a predominance of white British ancestry and of females, with possible underestimation of clonal diversity. Close to half of all spike-specific TCRs reportedly target regions of the variants that are unmutated. Spike-wide coverage was observed for vaccine-associated CD4 TCRs, with dominant responses at 160-218 and 743-854.

As regards this clone: Its antigen is still unknown.

Assay: immunoSEQ multiplex PCR; the TCRdb copy retains only in-frame clones and omits some. The table shows 150,000 to 200,000 clones, with approximately 90% occurring only once. The CDR3 is made up of 17 amino acids. V shed 2 bases and J 5 bases; nucleotides not matched to a gene: 11. CDR1 is LNHDA and CDR2 is SQIVND in the germline V gene (reference sequence). The sample here was peripheral blood, taken on day 0 of AZD1222 vaccination. The gene calls are TRBV19 and TRBJ1-1, with TRBD1 identical over 10 bases. The receptor's source is an adult in good health. Here the CDR3 reads CASSILGSRTGGTEAFF. The CDR3, as DNA: TGTGCCAGTAGTATATTAGGCAGTCGGACAGGGGGTACTGAAGCTTTCTTT.